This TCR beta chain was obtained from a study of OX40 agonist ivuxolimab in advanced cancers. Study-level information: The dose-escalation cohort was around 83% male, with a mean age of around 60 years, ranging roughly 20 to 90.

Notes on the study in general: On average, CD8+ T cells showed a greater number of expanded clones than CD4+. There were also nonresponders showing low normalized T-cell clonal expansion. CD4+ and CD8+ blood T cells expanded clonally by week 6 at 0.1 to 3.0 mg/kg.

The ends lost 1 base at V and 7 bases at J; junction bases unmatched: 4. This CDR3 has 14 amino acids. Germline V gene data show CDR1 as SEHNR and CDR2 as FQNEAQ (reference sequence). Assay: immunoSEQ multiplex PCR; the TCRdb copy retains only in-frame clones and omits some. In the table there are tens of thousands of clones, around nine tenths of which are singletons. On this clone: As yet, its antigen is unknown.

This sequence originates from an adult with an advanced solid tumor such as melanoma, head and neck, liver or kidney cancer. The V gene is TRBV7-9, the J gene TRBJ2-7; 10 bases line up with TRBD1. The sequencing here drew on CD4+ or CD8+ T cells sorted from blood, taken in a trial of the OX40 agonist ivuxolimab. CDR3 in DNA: TGTGCCAGCAGCTTAGGACAGGGGGCGGGTGAGCAGTACTTC. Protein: CASSLGQGAGEQYF.